The 32 T cell receptor beta chains listed next were all sequenced from one sample in a study of T-cell reconstitution after alpha-beta-depleted transplantation in children. Unique molecular identifiers were incorporated into the prepared TCRbeta library. TCRdb reprocessed the PCR reads via MiXCR and lists one record per CDR3 protein. Of some 95,000 distinct CDR3 sequences listed, about 22% are singletons. The sample consisted of PBMCs, taken before TCRalphabeta/CD19-depleted stem cell transplant. The receptors shown here come from a boy aged 2 to 10 with acute lymphoblastic leukemia, due to receive a stem cell transplant.

This clonotype was seen at least ten times. The rearrangement links TRBV2 to TRBJ2-2; TRBD2 matches 9 bases. The V segment lost 3 bases and the J segment 4 bases; nucleotides outside the gene matches: 0. The CDR3 has 14 residues. Looked up from germline, CDR1 is SNHLY and CDR2 is FYNNEI. DNA of the CDR3: TGTGCCAGCAGTGAGACTAGCGGCACCGGGGAGCTGTTTTTT. Translating it yields CASSETSGTGELFF.

The chain combines TRBV7-6 with TRBJ2-5; D gene unclear. Germline V gene data show CDR1 as SGHVS and CDR2 as FNYEAQ. Trimming left V 7 bases short and J 4 bases short, with 19 bases between. This CDR3 spans 15 amino acids. The CDR3 region has the DNA TGTGCCAGCACTACTACGGACGAGTTTCGAGAGACCCAGTACTTC. Its protein is CASTTTDEFRETQYF.

The rearrangement links TRBV28 to TRBJ1-6; no firm D call. The germline V and J ends were trimmed by 1 base and 9 bases, with 4 bases remaining between them. The CDR3 contains 12 residues. The germline V gene has CDR1 MDHEN and CDR2 SYDVKM. As DNA, the CDR3 is TGTGCCAGCAGTTTATCGGGTTCACCCCTCCACTTT. The encoded protein is CASSLSGSPLHF.

This clonotype was seen repeatedly, ten times or more. This CDR3 is CSFFSGRVHNEQFF. The CDR3 DNA reads TGCAGCTTCTTTAGCGGGAGAGTCCACAATGAGCAGTTCTTC. The genes are TRBV29-1 and TRBJ2-1; 9 nucleotides match TRBD2. Germline trimming cut 8 bases from V and 5 bases from J; bases unmatched to any gene: 10. Germline-derived CDR1 and CDR2 are SQVTM and ANQGSEA. This CDR3 spans 14 amino acids.

The V gene is TRBV20-1, the J gene TRBJ1-4, with 8 bases fitting TRBD1. The V gene end was trimmed by 5 bases and the J gene end by 2 bases; junction bases not matched to a gene: 4. The CDR3 spans 14 residues. Per the germline V gene, CDR1 is DFQATT and CDR2 is SNEGSKA (reference sequence). This CDR3 is CSAWRTGTNEKLFF. DNA for the CDR3: TGCAGTGCTTGGCGGACAGGGACTAATGAAAAACTGTTTTTT.

The table lists this clonotype with a count of one. The genes are TRBV19 and TRBJ2-1, with TRBD2 as a possible D gene (6 bases). V gave up 7 bases and J gave up 7 bases, with 17 bases separating them. The CDR3 is 14 residues long. CDR1 is LNHDA and CDR2 is SQIVND in the germline V gene (reference sequence). The DNA of the CDR3 is TGTGCCAGTACCGACGGAGGGGCCGGAAATGAGCAGTTCTTC. This codes for CASTDGGAGNEQFF.

The chain employs TRBV5-1 and TRBJ2-7, with D perhaps TRBD2 (5 bases). Trimming cost V 4 bases and J 2 bases, with 13 bases left between them. Germline V gene lookup returns CDR1 SGHRS and CDR2 YFSETQ. This CDR3 contains 14 residues. The CDR3 DNA reads TGCGCCAGCAGCCCCTCGGCGGAGGCCTACGAGCAGTACTTC. It encodes CASSPSAEAYEQYF.

This sequence joins TRBV7-9 and TRBJ1-1; possible D gene TRBD1, 5 bases. This CDR3 spans 14 amino acids. Deletions cut 2 bases from V and 7 bases from J, with 14 bases between. Germline lookup yields CDR1 SEHNR and CDR2 FQNEAQ (reference sequence). The CDR3 reads CASSLQGGGSEAFF. The DNA of the CDR3 is TGTGCCAGCAGCTTACAGGGCGGAGGGAGTGAAGCTTTCTTT.

The J gene is TRBJ2-5, the V gene TRBV11-1; unclear D gene. The CDR3 totals 13 residues. Germline assignment: CDR1 SGHAT and CDR2 FQDESV (reference sequence). The V gene lost 5 bases and the J gene lost 2 bases, with 9 bases spanning the gap. The CDR3 region has the DNA TGTGCCAGCAGCGTTTCTGTTCAAGAGACCCAGTACTTC. Residues: CASSVSVQETQYF. The entire variable domain, with the rest obtained from reference TRBV11-1 and TRBJ2-5, is as follows: EAEVAQSPRYKITEKSQAVAFWCDPISGHATLYWYRQILGQGPELLVQFQDESVVDDSQLPKDRFSAERLKGVDSTLKIQPAELGDSAMYLCASSVSVQETQYFGPGTRLLVL.

This clonotype was seen ten or more times. The chain joins TRBV4-3 to TRBJ2-3, with TRBD1 matching over 7 bases. The ends lost 0 bases at V and 4 bases at J; junction bases unmatched: 10. Germline values: CDR1 LGHNA, CDR2 YSLEER. This CDR3 region has 17 residues. Here the CDR3 DNA reads TGCGCCAGCAGCCAAGATTTCGGCAGGGGGAGCGCAGATACGCAGTATTTT. Its protein product is CASSQDFGRGSADTQYF.

J is TRBJ1-1 and V is TRBV29-1; D possibly corresponds to TRBD1 (5 bases). The V gene's germline CDR1 is SQVTM and CDR2 ANQGSEA. This CDR3 has 13 residues. The V gene lost 4 bases and the J gene lost 1 base, with 10 bases spanning the gap. The CDR3 loop is CSVGLGRNTEAFF. In nucleotides, the CDR3 is TGCAGCGTTGGGTTGGGACGGAACACTGAAGCTTTCTTT.

This clonotype was counted between two and nine times. V gene TRBV28 combines with J gene TRBJ2-1, with D unresolved. V lost 2 bases, J lost 0 bases, and 11 bases lay in between. This CDR3 spans 16 amino acids. Looked up from germline, CDR1 is MDHEN and CDR2 is SYDVKM. CDR3: CASSLQLFSSYNEQFF. CDR3 in DNA: TGTGCCAGCAGTTTACAACTCTTTAGCTCCTACAATGAGCAGTTCTTC.

The table lists this clonotype with a few counts. This sequence joins TRBV7-9 and TRBJ2-3, with TRBD2 as a possible D gene (6 bases). CDR3 length equals 15 residues. Germline V gene data show CDR1 as SEHNR and CDR2 as FQNEAQ (reference sequence). V shed 1 base and J shed 6 bases, with 14 bases lying between them. Written as DNA, the CDR3 is TGTGCCAGCAGCTTAGTTAGCGGAGGGGCGGATACGCAGTATTTT. Translating gives CASSLVSGGADTQYF.

This clonotype was detected a few times. The chain links TRBV27 to TRBJ1-5; no clear D. Germline assignment: CDR1 MNHEY and CDR2 SMNVEV (reference sequence). The length of the CDR3 is 13 residues. V was clipped by 2 bases and J by 4 bases, with 6 bases between them. The chain's CDR3 is CASSLLGNQPQHF. CDR3 in DNA: TGTGCCAGCAGTTTACTGGGAAATCAGCCCCAGCATTTT.

This sequence joins TRBV5-1 and TRBJ2-5; a possible D gene is TRBD2 (5 bases). Germline loops: CDR1 SGHRS, CDR2 YFSETQ. Trimming stripped 1 base from V and 2 bases from J, with 12 bases between. There are 15 residues in the CDR3. The CDR3 loop reads CASSLRSSAQETQYF. The CDR3 bases are TGCGCCAGCAGCTTGAGGAGTAGCGCTCAAGAGACCCAGTACTTC.

This chain links TRBV4-1 with TRBJ2-1; D uncertain. The CDR3 is 14 amino acids. Trimming left V 4 bases short and J 6 bases short, with 13 bases between. CDR1 and CDR2 from the germline V gene are MGHRA and YSYEKL. The chain's CDR3 is CASSPMTTFNEQFF. The CDR3 DNA reads as TGCGCCAGCAGCCCTATGACCACCTTCAATGAGCAGTTCTTC.

The CDR3 loop is CANTRGVQTDTQYF. The CDR3, as DNA: TGCGCCAACACGAGGGGAGTACAGACAGATACGCAGTATTTT. V gene TRBV5-1 combines with J gene TRBJ2-3; either TRBD1 or TRBD2 may fit D (5 bases each). V gave up 9 bases and J gave up 3 bases, with 17 bases separating them. CDR1 and CDR2 from the germline V gene are SGHRS and YFSETQ. This CDR3 comprises 14 residues.

V usage is TRBV3-1 and J usage is TRBJ2-7; D is unresolved. The CDR3 consists of 14 residues. Looked up from germline, CDR1 is LGHDT and CDR2 is YNNKEL (reference sequence). Between the trimmed V and J ends, which lost 2 bases and 2 bases, there was a span of 10 bases. CDR3 bases: TGTGCCAGCAGCCAATCATGGCAGACCTACGAGCAGTACTTC. It is translated as CASSQSWQTYEQYF.

The rearrangement uses TRBV10-3 and TRBJ1-2; D is uncertain. V lost 2 bases and J 2 bases, leaving 6 bases between the germline ends. Germline V gene data show CDR1 as ENHRY and CDR2 as SYGVKD. CDR3 length equals 13 residues. Here the CDR3 DNA reads TGTGCCATCAGTGAGAAGGACAACTATGGCTACACCTTC. It translates to CAISEKDNYGYTF.

V is TRBV7-2 and J is TRBJ1-1; D ambiguous. Trimming stripped 5 bases from V and 5 bases from J, with 15 bases between. Germline V gene data show CDR1 as SGHTA and CDR2 as FQGNSA. The CDR3 covers 14 residues. The CDR3 bases are TGTGCCAGCAGCCCTGGACTCCCGAGGACTGAAGCTTTCTTT. This codes for CASSPGLPRTEAFF.

This clonotype was seen more than once but under ten times. V is TRBV28 and J is TRBJ1-5, with 9 bases aligning to TRBD1. The CDR3 has 16 residues. CDR1 and CDR2 from the germline V gene are MDHEN and SYDVKM. The V and J ends lost 5 bases and 0 bases, in that order; junction bases with no gene match: 5. The CDR3 spells CASSNRDRVSNQPQHF. In nucleotides, the CDR3 is TGTGCCAGCAGTAACCGGGACAGGGTTAGCAATCAGCCCCAGCATTTT. The full variable domain, completed using reference TRBV28 and TRBJ1-5, is DVKVTQSSRYLVKRTGEKVFLECVQDMDHENMFWYRQDPGLGLRLIYFSYDVKMKEKGDIPEGYSVSREKKERFSLILESASTNQTSMYLCASSNRDRVSNQPQHFGDGTRLSIL.

The chain is built from TRBV5-4 and TRBJ2-7, with 12 bases identical to TRBD2. The CDR3 runs 15 residues. The V gene end was trimmed by 3 bases and the J gene end by 2 bases; junction bases not matched to a gene: 3. Per the germline V gene, CDR1 is SGHNT and CDR2 is YYREEE (reference sequence). CDR3 protein: CASSSSGRGAYEQYF. The CDR3 DNA sequence: TGTGCCAGCAGCTCTAGCGGGAGGGGAGCCTACGAGCAGTACTTC. Variable domain in full (rest from reference TRBV5-4 and TRBJ2-7): ETGVTQSPTHLIKTRGQQVTLRCSSQSGHNTVSWYQQALGQGPQFIFQYYREEENGRGNFPPRFSGLQFPNYSSELNVNALELDDSALYLCASSSSGRGAYEQYFGPGTRLTVT.

The chain carries TRBV12-3 or TRBV12-4 and TRBJ2-7; no clear D. The ends were cut back, 4 bases at V and 6 bases at J, with 10 bases in the middle. The CDR3 spans 12 residues. Here the CDR3 reads CASSSVPGEQYF. Written as DNA, the CDR3 is TGTGCCAGCAGTTCCGTCCCGGGCGAGCAGTACTTC.

The V call is TRBV3-1, the J call TRBJ2-7; 11 bases match TRBD2. Germline CDR1 LGHDT, CDR2 YNNKEL (reference sequence). J lost 7 bases, V lost 8 bases, and 10 bases had no gene match. CDR3 size: 14 residues. CDR3 sequence (DNA): TGTGCCAGCGGGATCGGGACTAGCGGAGGTGAGCAGTACTTC. It encodes CASGIGTSGGEQYF.

In its sample, this clonotype ranks as medium-sized. The V gene is TRBV28, the J gene TRBJ1-5; maybe TRBD1 (5 bases). V was cut by 6 bases and J by 7 bases, with 10 bases left in between. The CDR3 extends over 12 amino acids. The V gene's germline CDR1 is MDHEN and CDR2 SYDVKM. The CDR3 nucleotides are TGTGCCAGCAGAGAAGGGGACCAGCCCCAGCATTTT. Amino acids: CASREGDQPQHF.

Concerning this clonotype itself: At one end, the junction sequence differs from germline, possibly due to a read error. The chain couples TRBV28 to TRBJ2-1, with D possibly being TRBD2 (6 bases). The V gene's germline CDR1 is MDHEN and CDR2 SYDVKM. This CDR3 spans 14 amino acids. CDR3 bases: TGTGCCAGCAGTCTCCAGGACTACTACAATGAGCACTTCTTC. Protein sequence: CASSLQDYYNEHFF.

Only a few counts were recorded for this clonotype. The chain employs TRBV12-3 or TRBV12-4 and TRBJ1-1; tentative D call: TRBD1 (6 bases). V was shortened by 5 bases and J by 0 bases, with 13 bases between the two germline ends. The CDR3 loop spans 15 amino acids. The CDR3 DNA reads TGTGCCAGCAGTACAGGGTCCGGCCTGAACACTGAAGCTTTCTTT. Amino acids: CASSTGSGLNTEAFF.

The chain couples TRBV18 to TRBJ2-3, with D perhaps TRBD2 (6 bases). The germline gives CDR1 KGHSH, CDR2 LQKENI. The ends were cut back, 3 bases at V and 0 bases at J, with 10 bases in the middle. The CDR3 is made up of 15 amino acids. The CDR3 region is CASSPGGTSTDTQYF. CDR3 DNA sequence: TGTGCCAGCTCACCTGGGGGGACTAGCACAGATACGCAGTATTTT.

This clonotype was counted at least ten times. The genes are TRBV20-1 and TRBJ2-1; 11 bases align to TRBD2. Germline loops: CDR1 DFQATT, CDR2 SNEGSKA (reference sequence). The CDR3 is 15 amino acids. With 0 bases clipped from V and 6 bases from J, the junction kept 4 bases outside the gene matches. DNA for the CDR3: TGCAGTGCTAGAGATGGGACTAGCGGACGCAATGAGCAGTTCTTC. Its translation: CSARDGTSGRNEQFF.

This clonotype has just a few counts. The chain joins TRBV28 to TRBJ2-4; 11 bases match TRBD2. V gave up 5 bases and J gave up 4 bases; unmatched junction bases: 16. Germline V lookup: CDR1 MDHEN, CDR2 SYDVKM. This CDR3 has 19 amino acids. This CDR3 is CASSLIGTSGGASKNIQYF. CDR3 nucleotide sequence: TGTGCCAGCAGTCTCATAGGGACTAGCGGAGGGGCCTCTAAAAACATTCAGTACTTC.

The chain links TRBV7-9 to TRBJ2-7; D unresolved. The ends were cut back, 5 bases at V and 0 bases at J, with 14 bases in the middle. Germline CDR1 and CDR2: SEHNR and FQNEAQ (reference sequence). CDR3 length: 15 residues. The CDR3: CASSPKQGTSYEQYF. DNA for the CDR3: TGTGCCAGCAGCCCAAAACAAGGCACCTCCTACGAGCAGTACTTC.

V and J are TRBV21-1 and TRBJ1-5. TRBV21-1 is a pseudogene locus. This CDR3 comprises 15 residues. This CDR3 is CASSPMGRTNQPQHF. The CDR3 DNA follows: TGTGCCAGCAGCCCGATGGGCAGAACCAATCAGCCCCAGCATTTT.